These T cell receptor beta chains were read from a single sample in a study of T cell responses to AZD1222 COVID-19 vaccine. The protocol was immunoSEQ multiplex PCR, while the TCRdb copy is restricted to in-frame clones and leaves out a portion. This table has roughly 180,000 clones, approximately 94% appearing once. The input for sequencing was peripheral blood, taken 28 days after the second AZD1222 dose. The receptors come from an adult who received the AZD1222 COVID-19 vaccine. Each CDR3 is given with its conserved first and last residue. The order of the fields is D gene, clone size, CDR3 length, J gene, V gene, CDR3 DNA, CDR3 protein. The D gene is left open where the match is weak. Size is omitted from some rows. Given values are once, few, many or a class for expanded clones.

d_gene: TRBD1; abundance: -; len: 15; j_gene: TRBJ2-1; v_gene: TRBV5-4; CDR3nt: TGTGCCAGCAGCTCCGGGACAGGGGGCAGGAATGAGCAGTTCTTC; CDR3aa: CASSSGTGGRNEQFF
d_gene: -; abundance: -; len: 14; j_gene: TRBJ1-2; v_gene: TRBV6-1; CDR3nt: TGTGCCAGCAGTGAGGGACCGCTTAACTATGGCTACACCTTC; CDR3aa: CASSEGPLNYGYTF
d_gene: TRBD2; abundance: -; len: 15; j_gene: TRBJ2-3; v_gene: TRBV7-7; CDR3nt: TGTGCCAGCAGCTTAGGTACTAGCGGCACAGATACGCAGTATTTT; CDR3aa: CASSLGTSGTDTQYF
d_gene: TRBD1; abundance: once; len: 14; j_gene: TRBJ1-5; v_gene: TRBV27; CDR3nt: TGTGCCAGCAGTTTCGGGACAGATGGTCAGCCCCAGCATTTT; CDR3aa: CASSFGTDGQPQHF
d_gene: TRBD2; abundance: -; len: 12; j_gene: TRBJ2-3; v_gene: TRBV9; CDR3nt: TGTGCCAGCAGCCCCGGGAGGAGTACGCAGTATTTT; CDR3aa: CASSPGRSTQYF
d_gene: -; abundance: -; len: 12; j_gene: TRBJ2-2; v_gene: TRBV3-1/TRBV3-2; CDR3nt: TGTGCCAGCAGCCCGCTCCCCGGGGAGCTGTTTTTT; CDR3aa: CASSPLPGELFF
d_gene: -; abundance: once; len: 12; j_gene: TRBJ1-4; v_gene: TRBV12-3/TRBV12-4; CDR3nt: TGTGCCAGCAGTAACCTGCAGGAAAAACTGTTTTTT; CDR3aa: CASSNLQEKLFF
d_gene: TRBD2; abundance: -; len: 16; j_gene: TRBJ2-1; v_gene: TRBV4-2; CDR3nt: TGTGCCAGCAGCCACTTAGCGGGAGGATCCTACAATGAGCAGTTCTTC; CDR3aa: CASSHLAGGSYNEQFF
d_gene: TRBD1; abundance: -; len: 17; j_gene: TRBJ2-2; v_gene: TRBV19; CDR3nt: TGTGCCAGTAGCCCGGGACAGGGGATTATCGGCACCGGGGAGCTGTTTTTT; CDR3aa: CASSPGQGIIGTGELFF
d_gene: TRBD2; abundance: few; len: 12; j_gene: TRBJ2-2; v_gene: TRBV7-8; CDR3nt: TGTGCCAGCAGCCTTCCGGGGGGGCGGGTGTTTTTT; CDR3aa: CASSLPGGRVFF
d_gene: -; abundance: once; len: 12; j_gene: TRBJ1-1; v_gene: TRBV28; CDR3nt: TGTGCCAGCACCATTTTACAGGGAGAAGCTTTCTTT; CDR3aa: CASTILQGEAFF
d_gene: -; abundance: -; len: 14; j_gene: TRBJ1-1; v_gene: TRBV2; CDR3nt: TGTGCCAGCAGTCGGGACGGGGTGAACACTGAAGCTTTCTTT; CDR3aa: CASSRDGVNTEAFF
d_gene: -; abundance: -; len: 14; j_gene: TRBJ2-5; v_gene: TRBV6-5; CDR3nt: TGTGCCAGCACCAGAAGAAACCCCGCCGGGACCCAGTACTTC; CDR3aa: CASTRRNPAGTQYF
d_gene: -; abundance: -; len: 13; j_gene: TRBJ2-2; v_gene: TRBV6-6; CDR3nt: TGTGCCAGCAGTGACGATCCGGCCGGGGAGCTGTTTTTT; CDR3aa: CASSDDPAGELFF
d_gene: TRBD1; abundance: -; len: 13; j_gene: TRBJ1-2; v_gene: TRBV2; CDR3nt: TGTGCCAGCAGCGGCACAGGGGCGCGGGGCTACACCTTC; CDR3aa: CASSGTGARGYTF
d_gene: -; abundance: -; len: 13; j_gene: TRBJ1-1; v_gene: TRBV27; CDR3nt: TGTGCCAGCAGTTCCGGTCGGGGGGGTGAAGCTTTCTTT; CDR3aa: CASSSGRGGEAFF
d_gene: -; abundance: -; len: 13; j_gene: TRBJ1-5; v_gene: TRBV30; CDR3nt: TGTGCCTGGGGACGATATAGCAATCAGCCCCAGCATTTT; CDR3aa: CAWGRYSNQPQHF
d_gene: TRBD1; abundance: -; len: 16; j_gene: TRBJ2-2; v_gene: TRBV18; CDR3nt: TGTGCCAGCTCACCCGCCGGACAGGGGAGTGTCGGGGAGCTGTTTTTT; CDR3aa: CASSPAGQGSVGELFF
d_gene: TRBD1; abundance: few; len: 21; j_gene: TRBJ1-2; v_gene: TRBV30; CDR3nt: TGTGCCTGGAGTCGCGGGTGGCCTGGGAATTTACAGGGGATGGTGGACTATGGCTACACCTTC; CDR3aa: CAWSRGWPGNLQGMVDYGYTF
d_gene: TRBD1; abundance: -; len: 14; j_gene: TRBJ2-7; v_gene: TRBV6-5; CDR3nt: TGTGCCAGCAGCCCCTACAGGGGATCCTACGAGCAGTACTTC; CDR3aa: CASSPYRGSYEQYF
d_gene: TRBD2; abundance: -; len: 15; j_gene: TRBJ2-1; v_gene: TRBV28; CDR3nt: TGTGCCAGCAGTTTTTGGGCAGCGGGAGGCAATGAGCAGTTCTTC; CDR3aa: CASSFWAAGGNEQFF
d_gene: TRBD2; abundance: -; len: 15; j_gene: TRBJ2-2; v_gene: TRBV2; CDR3nt: TGTGCCAGTGGGGGGCTAGCGGGAAGGACCGGGGAGCTGTTTTTT; CDR3aa: CASGGLAGRTGELFF
d_gene: -; abundance: -; len: 14; j_gene: TRBJ1-1; v_gene: TRBV18; CDR3nt: TGTGCCAGCTCACCTTTACCCAGTAACACTGAAGCTTTCTTT; CDR3aa: CASSPLPSNTEAFF
d_gene: -; abundance: -; len: 11; j_gene: TRBJ1-1; v_gene: TRBV20-1; CDR3nt: TGCAGTAGGGCCCGAGGGACTGAAGCTTTCTTT; CDR3aa: CSRARGTEAFF
d_gene: -; abundance: -; len: 13; j_gene: TRBJ2-1; v_gene: TRBV5-1; CDR3nt: TGCGCCAGCAGCTTGGCTGGGATCAATGAGCAGTTCTTC; CDR3aa: CASSLAGINEQFF
d_gene: -; abundance: -; len: 15; j_gene: TRBJ2-7; v_gene: TRBV23-1; CDR3nt: TGCGCCAGCAGTCGAAAGGAGGGTGTCTCCTACGAGCAGTACTTC; CDR3aa: CASSRKEGVSYEQYF
d_gene: -; abundance: few; len: 15; j_gene: TRBJ1-3; v_gene: TRBV27; CDR3nt: TGTGCCAGCAGCCTAGGGGGGCTCGGTGGAAACACCATATATTTT; CDR3aa: CASSLGGLGGNTIYF
d_gene: TRBD1; abundance: -; len: 15; j_gene: TRBJ1-5; v_gene: TRBV6-5; CDR3nt: TGTGCCAGCAGGTCCGGGACAGGGTTCAATCAGCCCCAGCATTTT; CDR3aa: CASRSGTGFNQPQHF
d_gene: TRBD1; abundance: -; len: 14; j_gene: TRBJ2-7; v_gene: TRBV6-5; CDR3nt: TGTGCCAGCAGTTCTCACCCCGGACAGGGGGAGCAGTACTTC; CDR3aa: CASSSHPGQGEQYF
d_gene: -; abundance: -; len: 14; j_gene: TRBJ2-7; v_gene: TRBV9; CDR3nt: TGTGCCAGCAGCGTAAGTGTTGCTGGGGGCGAGCAGTACTTC; CDR3aa: CASSVSVAGGEQYF
d_gene: TRBD1; abundance: -; len: 15; j_gene: TRBJ1-2; v_gene: TRBV5-4; CDR3nt: TGTGCCAGCAGCTCTCTAGCGAGTGGGACAGGTGGCTACACCTTC; CDR3aa: CASSSLASGTGGYTF
d_gene: TRBD2; abundance: -; len: 14; j_gene: TRBJ2-1; v_gene: TRBV6-5; CDR3nt: TGTGCCAGCAGTTACCGGGCGGGGGGCGATGAGCAGTTCTTC; CDR3aa: CASSYRAGGDEQFF
d_gene: TRBD1; abundance: -; len: 12; j_gene: TRBJ1-2; v_gene: TRBV2; CDR3nt: TGTGCCAGCACGACAGGGATCTATGGCTACACCTTC; CDR3aa: CASTTGIYGYTF
d_gene: -; abundance: -; len: 13; j_gene: TRBJ2-3; v_gene: TRBV5-6; CDR3nt: TGTGCCAGCAGCTTGGTAGGTGCTGATACGCAGTATTTT; CDR3aa: CASSLVGADTQYF
d_gene: TRBD1; abundance: -; len: 15; j_gene: TRBJ1-2; v_gene: TRBV10-1; CDR3nt: TGCGCCAGCATTCCCTGGACAGGGCTTAACTATGGCTACACCTTC; CDR3aa: CASIPWTGLNYGYTF
d_gene: -; abundance: -; len: 13; j_gene: TRBJ1-5; v_gene: TRBV6-5; CDR3nt: TGTGCCAGCGAGGACGGACCTTATCAGCCCCAGCATTTT; CDR3aa: CASEDGPYQPQHF
d_gene: -; abundance: -; len: 13; j_gene: TRBJ2-3; v_gene: TRBV12-3/TRBV12-4; CDR3nt: TGTGCCAGCAGTCCAAGTAGTACAGATACGCAGTATTTT; CDR3aa: CASSPSSTDTQYF
d_gene: -; abundance: once; len: 14; j_gene: TRBJ1-4; v_gene: TRBV14; CDR3nt: TGTGCCAGCAGCCAAGGGATTACTAATGAAAAACTGTTTTTT; CDR3aa: CASSQGITNEKLFF
d_gene: TRBD2; abundance: once; len: 12; j_gene: TRBJ2-2; v_gene: TRBV19; CDR3nt: TGTGCCAGTCTAGCGGGGGTCGGGGAGCTGTTTTTT; CDR3aa: CASLAGVGELFF
d_gene: -; abundance: -; len: 19; j_gene: TRBJ1-4; v_gene: TRBV19; CDR3nt: TGTGCCAGTAGTATACGGGACATTAATCTTGGAGGGGTTAATGAAAAACTGTTTTTT; CDR3aa: CASSIRDINLGGVNEKLFF
d_gene: -; abundance: -; len: 11; j_gene: TRBJ1-1; v_gene: TRBV11-2; CDR3nt: TGTGCCAGCAGCTTAGAGAGGGAAGCTTTCTTT; CDR3aa: CASSLEREAFF
d_gene: -; abundance: -; len: 16; j_gene: TRBJ2-2; v_gene: TRBV7-3; CDR3nt: TGTGCCAGCAGCTTACGTACTATCACGAACACCGGGGAGCTGTTTTTT; CDR3aa: CASSLRTITNTGELFF
d_gene: -; abundance: -; len: 12; j_gene: TRBJ1-2; v_gene: TRBV29-1; CDR3nt: TGCAGCGTTGGAGGCAGGGGCGGTGGCTACACCTTC; CDR3aa: CSVGGRGGGYTF
d_gene: TRBD2; abundance: -; len: 15; j_gene: TRBJ2-1; v_gene: TRBV30; CDR3nt: TGTGCCTGGACTAGCGGGAGGGCCATGGGGAATGAGCAGTTCTTC; CDR3aa: CAWTSGRAMGNEQFF
d_gene: -; abundance: -; len: 14; j_gene: TRBJ1-5; v_gene: TRBV5-1; CDR3nt: TGCGCCAGCAGCCCCGGGGGTGGCAATCAGCCCCAGCATTTT; CDR3aa: CASSPGGGNQPQHF
d_gene: -; abundance: -; len: 14; j_gene: TRBJ2-7; v_gene: TRBV11-2; CDR3nt: TGTGCCAGCCGCAAAGGGGGATTCGTTGCCGAGCAGTACTTC; CDR3aa: CASRKGGFVAEQYF
d_gene: TRBD1; abundance: -; len: 16; j_gene: TRBJ2-1; v_gene: TRBV4-1; CDR3nt: TGCGCCAGCAGCCTAAGGATAGGGACAGGGGGCCATGAGCAGTTCTTC; CDR3aa: CASSLRIGTGGHEQFF
d_gene: -; abundance: -; len: 16; j_gene: TRBJ1-3; v_gene: TRBV28; CDR3nt: TGTGCCAGCAGTTTATTAGCGTTCAACTCTGGAAACACCATATATTTT; CDR3aa: CASSLLAFNSGNTIYF
d_gene: -; abundance: -; len: 14; j_gene: TRBJ2-7; v_gene: TRBV19; CDR3nt: TGTGCCAGTAGTATAGATTCCGGGACCTACGAGCAGTACTTC; CDR3aa: CASSIDSGTYEQYF
d_gene: TRBD1; abundance: -; len: 14; j_gene: TRBJ1-6; v_gene: TRBV27; CDR3nt: TGTGCCAGCGGGGGACAGGTCCCTAATTCACCCCTCCACTTT; CDR3aa: CASGGQVPNSPLHF
d_gene: -; abundance: -; len: 15; j_gene: TRBJ2-7; v_gene: TRBV7-9; CDR3nt: TGTGCCAGCAGCTTAGTTGAAGGGGCCACCTACGAGCAGTACTTC; CDR3aa: CASSLVEGATYEQYF
d_gene: -; abundance: -; len: 14; j_gene: TRBJ1-1; v_gene: TRBV5-6; CDR3nt: TGTGCCAGCAGCTTGGTTTTAATGAACACTGAAGCTTTCTTT; CDR3aa: CASSLVLMNTEAFF
d_gene: -; abundance: -; len: 14; j_gene: TRBJ1-2; v_gene: TRBV30; CDR3nt: TGTGCCTGGAGTCCGCGGTGGGGGTACTATGGCTACACCTTC; CDR3aa: CAWSPRWGYYGYTF
d_gene: -; abundance: few; len: 14; j_gene: TRBJ2-2; v_gene: TRBV6-4; CDR3nt: TGTGCCAGCAGTGACGGGACGAACACCGGGGAGCTGTTTTTT; CDR3aa: CASSDGTNTGELFF
d_gene: TRBD1; abundance: once; len: 15; j_gene: TRBJ1-4; v_gene: TRBV13; CDR3nt: TGTGCCAGCAGCTTAGGCGACAGGGATAATGAAAAACTGTTTTTT; CDR3aa: CASSLGDRDNEKLFF
d_gene: -; abundance: -; len: 15; j_gene: TRBJ1-4; v_gene: TRBV2; CDR3nt: TGTGCCAGCAGTGAAATTCGGGCTGGGAATGAAAAACTGTTTTTT; CDR3aa: CASSEIRAGNEKLFF
d_gene: -; abundance: -; len: 14; j_gene: TRBJ1-2; v_gene: TRBV27; CDR3nt: TGTGCCAGCGGGAAACTGGCAGCCCCCTATGGCTACACCTTC; CDR3aa: CASGKLAAPYGYTF
d_gene: -; abundance: -; len: 16; j_gene: TRBJ1-1; v_gene: TRBV7-6; CDR3nt: TGTGCCAGCAGCTTAGTTACCGGGCGGGGTGACACTGAAGCTTTCTTT; CDR3aa: CASSLVTGRGDTEAFF